This TCR beta chain was captured in a study of CD8 T cells in ankylosing spondylitis. A single record per CDR3 protein comes from TCRdb applying MiXCR to the 5' RACE reads. The data contain hundreds of thousands of distinct CDR3 sequences, about 10% of them seen just once; the ten biggest clones take up approximately 20%. Germline V gene lookup returns CDR1 SGHRS and CDR2 YFSETQ. V lost 4 bases, J lost 3 bases, and 19 bases lay in between. The CDR3 runs to 16 residues. This clonotype has a count of ten or more. The source of this sequence is a male donor with ankylosing spondylitis or in good health (not recorded which). This rearrangement joins TRBV5-1 to TRBJ2-5; D possibly corresponds to TRBD2 (6 bases). The sequencing sample was made of blood, either unsorted or a sorted T cell fraction (not recorded which). The CDR3 region has the DNA TGCGCCAGCAGCCTGACCTCCCTCGGGGGTGAAGAGACCCAGTACTTC. Its translation is CASSLTSLGGEETQYF. Full variable domain (remainder filled in from reference TRBV5-1 and TRBJ2-5): KAGVTQTPRYLIKTRGQQVTLSCSPISGHRSVSWYQQTPGQGLQFLFEYFSETQRNKGNFPGRFSGRQFSNSRSEMNVSTLELGDSALYLCASSLTSLGGEETQYFGPGTRLLVL.